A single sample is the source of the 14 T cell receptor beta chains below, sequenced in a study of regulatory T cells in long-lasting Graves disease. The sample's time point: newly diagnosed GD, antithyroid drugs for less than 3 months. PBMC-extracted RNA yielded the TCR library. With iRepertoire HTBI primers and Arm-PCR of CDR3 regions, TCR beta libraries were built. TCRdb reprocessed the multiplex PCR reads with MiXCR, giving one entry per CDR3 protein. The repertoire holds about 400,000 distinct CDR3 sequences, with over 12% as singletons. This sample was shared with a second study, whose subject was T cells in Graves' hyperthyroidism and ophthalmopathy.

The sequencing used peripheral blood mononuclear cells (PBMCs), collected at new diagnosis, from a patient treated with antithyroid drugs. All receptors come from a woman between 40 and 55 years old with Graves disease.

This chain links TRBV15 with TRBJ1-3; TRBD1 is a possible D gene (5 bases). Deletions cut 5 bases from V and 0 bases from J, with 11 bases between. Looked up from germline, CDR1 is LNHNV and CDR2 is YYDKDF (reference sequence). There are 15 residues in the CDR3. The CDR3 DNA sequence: TGTGCCACCAGCGAAGAACAGGTCTCTGGAAACACCATATATTTT. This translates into CATSEEQVSGNTIYF.

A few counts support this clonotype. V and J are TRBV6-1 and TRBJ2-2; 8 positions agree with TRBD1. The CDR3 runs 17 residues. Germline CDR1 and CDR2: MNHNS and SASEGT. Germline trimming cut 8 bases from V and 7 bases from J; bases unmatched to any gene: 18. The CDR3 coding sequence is TGTGCCAGCCGGGCCTCGGAAGGACAGGGAGATGGCGGGGAGCTGTTTTTT. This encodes CASRASEGQGDGGELFF.

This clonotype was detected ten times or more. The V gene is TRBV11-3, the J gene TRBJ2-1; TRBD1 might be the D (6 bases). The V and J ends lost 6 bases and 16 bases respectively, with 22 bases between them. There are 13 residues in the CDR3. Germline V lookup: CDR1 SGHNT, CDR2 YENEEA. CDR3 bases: TGTGCCAGCAGACTTAACAGGGATAATGAGTGTTTCTTC. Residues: CASRLNRDNECFF.

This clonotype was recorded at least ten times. CDR3 sequence (DNA): TGTGCCAGCAGTTTATCCCCCGAGGTTCAGCAGTACTTC. Translation gives CASSLSPEVQQYF. The chain recombines TRBV27 with TRBJ2-7; D gene uncertain. V gave up 0 bases and J gave up 8 bases, with 11 bases separating them. The CDR3 is made up of 13 amino acids. The germline V gene encodes CDR1 MNHEY and CDR2 SMNVEV (reference sequence).

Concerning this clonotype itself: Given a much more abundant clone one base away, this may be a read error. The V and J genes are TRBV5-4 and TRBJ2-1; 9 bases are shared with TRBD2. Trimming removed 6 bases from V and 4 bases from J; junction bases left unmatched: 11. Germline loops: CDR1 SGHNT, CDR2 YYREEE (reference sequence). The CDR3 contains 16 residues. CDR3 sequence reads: CASNQWSSGGYNEQFF. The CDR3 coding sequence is TGTGCCAGCAATCAATGGAGTAGCGGGGGATACAATGAGCAGTTCTTC.

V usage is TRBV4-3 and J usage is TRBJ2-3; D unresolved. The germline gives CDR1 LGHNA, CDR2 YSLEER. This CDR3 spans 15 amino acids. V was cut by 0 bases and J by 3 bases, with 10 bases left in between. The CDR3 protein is CASSQDLMRTDTQYF. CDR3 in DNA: TGCGCCAGCAGCCAAGATCTTATGAGAACAGATACGCAGTATTTT.

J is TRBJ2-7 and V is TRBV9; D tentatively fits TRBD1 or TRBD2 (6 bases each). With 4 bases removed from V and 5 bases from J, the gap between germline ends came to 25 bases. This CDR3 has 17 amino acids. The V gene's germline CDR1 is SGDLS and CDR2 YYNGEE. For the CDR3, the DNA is TGTGCCAGCAGCCCACCCCTGGGCGGAGGGGGAGAGGACGAGCAGTACTTC. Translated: CASSPPLGGGGEDEQYF.

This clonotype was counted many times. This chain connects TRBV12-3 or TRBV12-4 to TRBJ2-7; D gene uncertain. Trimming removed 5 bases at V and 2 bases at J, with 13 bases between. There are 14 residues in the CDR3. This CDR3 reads CASSPTRSTYEQYF. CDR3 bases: TGTGCCAGCAGTCCAACGCGGAGCACCTACGAGCAGTACTTC.

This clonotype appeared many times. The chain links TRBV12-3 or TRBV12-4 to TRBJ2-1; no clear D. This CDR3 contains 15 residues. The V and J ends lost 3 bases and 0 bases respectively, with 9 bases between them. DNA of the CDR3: TGTGCCAGCAGTTTTATACCAAGCTCCTACAATGAGCAGTTCTTC. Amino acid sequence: CASSFIPSSYNEQFF.

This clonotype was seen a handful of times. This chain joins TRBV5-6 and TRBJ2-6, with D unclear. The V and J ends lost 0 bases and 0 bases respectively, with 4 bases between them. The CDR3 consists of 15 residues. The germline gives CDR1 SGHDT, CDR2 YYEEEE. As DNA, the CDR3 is TGTGCCAGCAGCTTGGGAACCTCTGGGGCCAACGTCCTGACTTTC. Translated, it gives CASSLGTSGANVLTF.

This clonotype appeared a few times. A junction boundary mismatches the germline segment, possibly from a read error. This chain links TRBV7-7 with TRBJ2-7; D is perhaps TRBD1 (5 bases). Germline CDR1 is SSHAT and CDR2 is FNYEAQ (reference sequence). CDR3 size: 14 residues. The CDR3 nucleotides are TGTGCTAGCAGCTTAGCCGAAGGGGACTACGAGCAGTACTTC. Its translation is CASSLAEGDYEQYF.

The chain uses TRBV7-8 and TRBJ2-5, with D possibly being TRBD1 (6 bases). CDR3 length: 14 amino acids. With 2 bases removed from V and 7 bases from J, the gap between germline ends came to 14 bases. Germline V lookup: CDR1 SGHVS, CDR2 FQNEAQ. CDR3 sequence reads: CASSLFPGARTQYF. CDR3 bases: TGTGCCAGCAGCTTATTCCCAGGGGCGCGGACCCAGTACTTC. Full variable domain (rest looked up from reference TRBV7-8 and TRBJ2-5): GAGVSQSPRYKVAKRGQDVALRCDPISGHVSLFWYQQALGQGPEFLTYFQNEAQLDKSGLPSDRFFAERPEGSVSTLKIQRTQQEDSAVYLCASSLFPGARTQYFGPGTRLLVL.

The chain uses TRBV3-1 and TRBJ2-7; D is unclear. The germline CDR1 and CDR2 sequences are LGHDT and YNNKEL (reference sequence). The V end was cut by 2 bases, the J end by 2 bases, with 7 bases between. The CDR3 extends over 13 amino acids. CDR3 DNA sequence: TGTGCCAGCAGCCAACCGCAGCCCTACGAGCAGTACTTC. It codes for CASSQPQPYEQYF.

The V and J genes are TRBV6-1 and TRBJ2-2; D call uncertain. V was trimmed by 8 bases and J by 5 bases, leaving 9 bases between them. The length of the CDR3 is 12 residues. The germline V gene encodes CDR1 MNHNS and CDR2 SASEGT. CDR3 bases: TGTGCCAGCCATCGGCCTACCGGGGAGCTGTTTTTT. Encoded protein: CASHRPTGELFF.